Sequencing of this T cell receptor beta chain was carried out in a study of T cells after yellow fever vaccination. Points from the study as a whole: It was a small share of clonotypes that appeared in both CD4 and CD8 compartments. In post-booster samples, most primary-vaccination clones reappeared (approximately 96% CD4, 88% CD8). FACS-sorted repertoires could contain abundant clonotypes contaminating from the bulk population.

A process of 5'RACE template switching, which added a universal primer site and UMIs, was used to make TCR cDNA. TCRdb itself ran the 5' RACE reads through MiXCR, one entry per CDR3 protein. The profile covers about 630,000 distinct CDR3 sequences, with roughly an eighth appearing a single time and more than 13% taken by the ten largest. This clonotype was found a few times. Its antigen is currently unknown. The V and J ends lost 5 bases and 0 bases, in that order; junction bases with no gene match: 1. The CDR3 length is 13 residues. Germline V gene data show CDR1 as DFQATT and CDR2 as SNEGSKA (reference sequence).

The chain joins TRBV20-1 to TRBJ2-7; 10 nucleotides line up with TRBD1. The input for sequencing was PBMCs, taken on the day of the yellow fever booster vaccination. This receptor was obtained from a man aged 25 to 40 who received the YFV17D yellow fever vaccine. The CDR3: CSAWTGGSYEQYF. The CDR3 bases are TGCAGTGCTTGGACAGGGGGCTCCTACGAGCAGTACTTC.